Shown below are 7 T cell receptor beta chains from a single sample sequenced in a study of control samples from healthy donors and cancer patients (dated by TCRdb to the early 2020s). The receptor library was made with the immunoSEQ multiplex PCR assay. TCRdb's version of the immuneACCESS table is confined to in-frame rearrangements and falls short of the full clone set. An unresolved V gene accounts for under half of the shortfall where checked; the remainder is of unknown origin. The sample contains around 68,000 clones, about 83% of them found a single time. The ten largest account for 15% to 19% of the sample. Material for sequencing was blood. The receptors stem from a man aged 55 to 70 in good health.

This clone was detected once. The V gene is TRBV3-1 (or the pseudogene TRBV3-2), the J gene TRBJ1-2, with 8 positions matching TRBD1. Trimming cost V 2 bases and J 2 bases; bases outside gene matches: 4. Germline CDR1 and CDR2: LGHDT and YNNKEL (reference sequence). CDR3 length: 15 residues. As DNA, the CDR3 is TGTGCCAGCAGCCAAAGACGGGACAGGAACTATGGCTACACCTTC. Its protein is CASSQRRDRNYGYTF.

The chain carries TRBV16 and TRBJ1-1; 8 bases match TRBD1. Trimming cost V 4 bases and J 2 bases; bases outside gene matches: 6. CDR3 size: 15 residues. Germline CDR1 reads KGHSY; CDR2 reads FQNENV. DNA of the CDR3: TGTGCCAGCAGCCGAGGGGGACAGGCTAACACTGAAGCTTTCTTT. Translation: CASSRGGQANTEAFF.

This sequence joins TRBV25-1 and TRBJ1-1; 7 nucleotides match TRBD1. V shed 5 bases, J shed 5 bases, and the junction held 5 bases outside the gene matches. CDR1 and CDR2 (germline): MGHDK, SYGVNS. This CDR3 is 13 amino acids long. The CDR3 nucleotides read TGTGCCAGCAGTCTACAGGGGTATACTGAAGCTTTCTTT. Amino acid sequence: CASSLQGYTEAFF.

The chain is built from TRBV27 and TRBJ2-1; no firm D call. Between the trimmed V and J ends, which lost 2 bases and 4 bases, there was a span of 3 bases. The CDR3 is made up of 12 amino acids. Germline CDR1 and CDR2: MNHEY and SMNVEV (reference sequence). The CDR3 reads CASSLGYNEQFF. CDR3 in DNA: TGTGCCAGCAGTTTAGGATACAATGAGCAGTTCTTC.

The rearrangement joins TRBV5-1 to TRBJ1-3, with a possible D match to TRBD1 (6 bases). V dropped 5 bases and J dropped 2 bases, with 14 bases sitting between them. Germline-derived CDR1 and CDR2 are SGHRS and YFSETQ. The CDR3 covers 15 residues. In DNA form, the CDR3 reads TGCGCCAGCAGGGACCACAGGGACACTGGAAACACCATATATTTT. Its translation: CASRDHRDTGNTIYF.

The chain employs TRBV7-2 and TRBJ2-7; 7 bases agree with TRBD1. The CDR3 has 15 amino acids. From germline, CDR1 is SGHTA and CDR2 FQGNSA. V shed 6 bases, J shed 0 bases, and the junction held 8 bases outside the gene matches. CDR3 amino acids: CASSRLQGSSYEQYF. CDR3 DNA: TGTGCCAGCAGTCGACTACAGGGGAGCTCCTACGAGCAGTACTTC.

The rearrangement joins TRBV6-2 or TRBV6-3 to TRBJ2-7; tentatively, D is TRBD2 (5 bases). Trimming took 6 bases from V and 9 from J, leaving 12 bases between them. In germline, CDR1 is MNHEY, CDR2 SVGEGT. This CDR3 contains 11 residues. The CDR3 protein is CASSRGLWQYF. CDR3 bases: TGTGCCAGCAGCCGGGGTTTGTGGCAGTACTTC.